Each of the 23 T cell receptor beta chains below was sequenced from the same sample in a study of shared clonotypes between healthy human individuals. Produced via immunoSEQ multiplex PCR; TCRdb's table is partial and in-frame only. This table has around 600,000 clones, roughly 98% appearing once. The naive CD8 population came from CD45RO-negative cells selected for CCR7, without terminally differentiated effector memory CD45RA+ cells. The sequenced material came from naive CD8+ T cells sorted from blood. The receptors shown here come from a young man in good health.

The V gene is TRBV9, the J gene TRBJ2-5, with D tentatively TRBD1 (6 bases). The ends were cut back, 3 bases at V and 5 bases at J, with 14 bases in the middle. This CDR3 has 14 residues. Germline V lookup: CDR1 SGDLS, CDR2 YYNGEE. CDR3 nucleotide sequence: TGTGCCAGCAGCGCAACTTTGGGGGCCGAGACCCAGTACTTC. It codes for CASSATLGAETQYF.

This chain uses TRBV5-4 with TRBJ2-7; no reliable D call. The CDR3 length is 12 residues. Germline V gives CDR1 SGHNT, CDR2 YYREEE (reference sequence). Trimming cost V 0 bases and J 5 bases, with 6 bases left between them. Written as DNA, the CDR3 is TGTGCCAGCAGCTTGGACTCTGACGAGCAGTACTTC. Translated: CASSLDSDEQYF.

The rearrangement links TRBV5-1 to TRBJ2-1; TRBD2 aligns across 11 bases. J gave up 1 base and V 7 bases, and 10 bases lay outside the gene matches. Germline lookup yields CDR1 SGHRS and CDR2 YFSETQ. This CDR3 has 17 residues. The CDR3 sequence: CASANRGLAESYNEQFF. The DNA of the CDR3 is TGCGCCAGCGCAAACAGGGGACTAGCGGAGTCCTACAATGAGCAGTTCTTC.

The V call is TRBV7-9, the J call TRBJ2-7; D ambiguous. Looked up from germline, CDR1 is SEHNR and CDR2 is FQNEAQ (reference sequence). The CDR3 extends over 11 amino acids. The V end lost 5 bases, the J end lost 4 bases, and 6 bases lay between the germline ends. In nucleotides, the CDR3 is TGTGCCAGCAGCATTCTTTACGAGCAGTACTTC. As protein: CASSILYEQYF.

The rearrangement links TRBV7-9 to TRBJ2-7; 7 nucleotides match TRBD1. CDR3 size: 15 residues. Germline lookup yields CDR1 SEHNR and CDR2 FQNEAQ (reference sequence). Unmatched junction bases numbered 11, after V lost 7 bases and J lost 2 bases. The CDR3 is CASTATQGDPYEQYF. The CDR3 DNA is TGTGCCAGCACCGCGACCCAGGGGGACCCCTACGAGCAGTACTTC.

J is TRBJ2-7 and V is TRBV5-1, with D hard to call. Deletions cut 0 bases from V and 3 bases from J, with 13 bases between. CDR1 is SGHRS and CDR2 is YFSETQ in the germline V gene. CDR3 length equals 15 residues. Written as DNA, the CDR3 is TGCGCCAGCAGCTTGGTTGGTGACACCCACTACGAGCAGTACTTC. Its translation is CASSLVGDTHYEQYF.

The CDR3 spells CASSLVGGLAGDPYEQYF. CDR3 nucleotides: TGTGCCAGCAGCTTAGTGGGAGGACTAGCGGGAGATCCCTACGAGCAGTACTTC. The chain joins TRBV7-2 to TRBJ2-7; TRBD2 matches 13 bases. Per germline, CDR1 SGHTA and CDR2 FQGNSA. The CDR3 has 18 residues. The ends lost 1 base at V and 2 bases at J; junction bases unmatched: 8.

The V call is TRBV11-2, the J call TRBJ2-7; D is perhaps TRBD1 (6 bases). CDR1 and CDR2 (germline): SGHAT, FQNNGV. The CDR3 length is 14 residues. Trimming shortened V by 5 bases and J by 3 bases, and 14 bases separated the two germline ends. The CDR3 region has the DNA TGTGCCAGCAGCCCCCTAACAGGGATCTACGAGCAGTACTTC. Translation: CASSPLTGIYEQYF.

The chain links TRBV4-1 to TRBJ2-1; 7 bases agree with TRBD2. The germline gives CDR1 MGHRA, CDR2 YSYEKL. V lost 4 bases to trimming and J lost 7 bases; unmatched junction nucleotides: 1. The CDR3 is 12 residues long. The CDR3 here is CASSPGRNEQFF. CDR3 coding DNA: TGCGCCAGCAGCCCCGGGAGGAATGAGCAGTTCTTC.

CDR3 bases: TGTGCCACCAGCAGAGTATCAGGGGCCGATCGTGAAAAACTGTTTTTT. This translates into CATSRVSGADREKLFF. The chain uses TRBV15 and TRBJ1-4; possible D gene TRBD1, 6 bases. V was pared by 1 base and J by 7 bases, with 16 bases between. This CDR3 comprises 16 residues. CDR1 and CDR2 from the germline V gene are LNHNV and YYDKDF (reference sequence).

CDR3 coding DNA: TGTGCCAGCAGTTCTCCGGGACAGACGACCTCAGTCGGCACCTACGAGCAGTACTTC. Amino acid sequence: CASSSPGQTTSVGTYEQYF. The V gene is TRBV28, the J gene TRBJ2-7; 7 bases map to TRBD1. Per germline, CDR1 MDHEN and CDR2 SYDVKM. V shed 4 bases and J 2 bases; nucleotides not matched to a gene: 20. This CDR3 contains 19 residues. The full variable domain, with the rest looked up from reference TRBV28 and TRBJ2-7, is DVKVTQSSRYLVKRTGEKVFLECVQDMDHENMFWYRQDPGLGLRLIYFSYDVKMKEKGDIPEGYSVSREKKERFSLILESASTNQTSMYLCASSSPGQTTSVGTYEQYFGPGTRLTVT.

This chain uses TRBV27 with TRBJ2-3; TRBD2 might be the D (7 bases). This CDR3 contains 16 residues. Trimming removed 2 bases at V and 0 bases at J, with 12 bases between. CDR1 is MNHEY, CDR2 SMNVEV, per germline (reference sequence). CDR3 protein: CASSLRAGASTDTQYF. CDR3 in DNA: TGTGCCAGCAGTTTAAGGGCGGGGGCAAGCACAGATACGCAGTATTTT.

The chain recombines TRBV13 with TRBJ2-2; D is perhaps TRBD1 or TRBD2 (6 bases each). The CDR3 has 20 amino acids. Trimming removed 1 base from V and 5 bases from J, with 26 bases in between. CDR1 and CDR2 from the germline V gene are PRHDT and FYEKMQ (reference sequence). The chain's CDR3 is CASSLVSVMDLGGGTGELFF. CDR3 coding DNA: TGTGCCAGCAGCTTAGTCTCCGTGATGGATCTTGGAGGGGGGACCGGGGAGCTGTTTTTT. Full variable domain (remainder filled in from reference TRBV13 and TRBJ2-2): AAGVIQSPRHLIKEKRETATLKCYPIPRHDTVYWYQQGPGQDPQFLISFYEKMQSDKGSIPDRFSAQQFSDYHSELNMSSLELGDSALYFCASSLVSVMDLGGGTGELFFGEGSRLTVL.

The V and J genes are TRBV5-4 and TRBJ2-7; 7 nucleotides line up with TRBD2. The CDR3 consists of 15 residues. Germline V CDR1 and CDR2: SGHNT, YYREEE (reference sequence). V lost 0 bases, J lost 2 bases, and 5 bases stayed unmatched. CDR3 in amino acids: CASSLDGGGPYEQYF. CDR3 nucleotides: TGTGCCAGCAGCTTGGACGGGGGAGGGCCCTACGAGCAGTACTTC. Looking up the rest from reference TRBV5-4 and TRBJ2-7 gives the full variable domain: ETGVTQSPTHLIKTRGQQVTLRCSSQSGHNTVSWYQQALGQGPQFIFQYYREEENGRGNFPPRFSGLQFPNYSSELNVNALELDDSALYLCASSLDGGGPYEQYFGPGTRLTVT.

The genes are TRBV7-6 and TRBJ2-7; 7 bases fit TRBD2. V lost 5 bases and J lost 2; bases outside the gene matches: 12. Germline values: CDR1 SGHVS, CDR2 FNYEAQ. CDR3 length: 16 residues. CDR3 nucleotide sequence: TGTGCCAGCAGCCCGGCGACTCGTGGGAGGGCCTACGAGCAGTACTTC. Protein: CASSPATRGRAYEQYF.

This rearrangement joins TRBV7-2 to TRBJ1-2; unclear D gene. Germline CDR1 reads SGHTA; CDR2 reads FQGNSA. The CDR3 length is 17 residues. V was cut by 5 bases and J by 6 bases, with 25 bases left in between. The CDR3 bases are TGTGCCAGCAGCCCACCCTCGTCGGCTCCATGGCCTCATGGCTACACCTTC. This translates into CASSPPSSAPWPHGYTF.

Comments on this clone: Germline is not matched at one junction end, which may reflect a read error. The J gene is TRBJ1-3, the V gene TRBV2; 7 nucleotides align to TRBD1. CDR1 is SNHLY, CDR2 FYNNEI, per germline. There are 10 residues in the CDR3. The CDR3 sequence is CASRGTELDF. The CDR3 DNA reads as TGTGCCAGTCGGGGGACAGAATTGGATTTT.

V and J are TRBV4-1 and TRBJ2-7; the match to TRBD2 covers 10 bases. V was clipped by 1 base and J by 4 bases; unmatched bases: 7. The length of the CDR3 is 16 residues. Germline V CDR1 and CDR2: MGHRA, YSYEKL. The chain's CDR3 is CASSQGGLAGAYEQYF. In nucleotides, the CDR3 is TGCGCCAGCAGCCAAGGGGGGCTAGCGGGAGCTTACGAGCAGTACTTC.

This clone is a singleton in its sample. The chain couples TRBV29-1 to TRBJ2-1, with 8 bases fitting TRBD2. There are 13 residues in the CDR3. V lost 3 bases, J lost 9 bases, and 7 bases stayed unmatched. In germline, CDR1 is SQVTM, CDR2 ANQGSEA. The DNA of the CDR3 is TGCAGCGTTGATCTCGAGCGGGAGAGTGAGCAGTTCTTC. Encoded protein: CSVDLERESEQFF.

In its sample, this clone was seen a few times. The rearrangement uses TRBV7-8 and TRBJ1-1, with D maybe TRBD1 (6 bases). Trimming left V 5 bases short and J 8 bases short, with 12 bases between. The CDR3 has 12 residues. CDR1 SGHVS and CDR2 FQNEAQ come from the germline V gene. CDR3 amino acids: CASSRGAQEAFF. In DNA, the CDR3 is TGTGCCAGCAGCCGGGGGGCGCAAGAAGCTTTCTTT.

A word on this clone: Other DNA sequences in the sample encode the same CDR3. The V and J genes are TRBV9 and TRBJ2-1; D not resolved. This CDR3 has 15 residues. Trimming stripped 0 bases from V and 0 bases from J, with 7 bases between. CDR1 is SGDLS, CDR2 YYNGEE, per germline. The CDR3 here is CASSVGQSSYNEQFF. DNA of the CDR3: TGTGCCAGCAGCGTAGGTCAGAGCTCCTACAATGAGCAGTTCTTC.

This sequence joins TRBV7-9 and TRBJ1-5; 9 bases agree with TRBD1. The CDR3 covers 16 residues. With V trimmed by 5 bases and J by 3 bases, 8 bases remained unmatched. Germline V gene sequence: CDR1 SEHNR, CDR2 FQNEAQ (reference sequence). The CDR3: CASSLGQGTSNQPQHF. CDR3 coding DNA: TGTGCCAGCAGCCTAGGACAGGGGACATCCAATCAGCCCCAGCATTTT.

The V gene is TRBV28, the J gene TRBJ2-3; D is perhaps TRBD2 (6 bases). Trimming removed 2 bases from V and 4 bases from J, with 13 bases in between. Looked up from germline, CDR1 is MDHEN and CDR2 is SYDVKM. The CDR3 totals 15 residues. The CDR3 here is CASSLRGGRADTQYF. The CDR3 DNA reads TGTGCCAGCAGTTTACGGGGAGGTAGGGCAGATACGCAGTATTTT.